Detailed here is one T cell receptor beta chain. Its specificity is not known. Germline V gene lookup returns CDR1 MGHRA and CDR2 YSYEKL. The length of the CDR3 is 16 residues. V shed 7 bases and J shed 2 bases, with 20 bases lying between them. These data are taken from a study of cytomegalovirus exposure and HLA in healthy donors. TCRdb's copy holds only in-frame clones and misses some; the assay was immunoSEQ multiplex PCR. The sample has fewer than 350,000 clones, approximately 87% seen once. The approximately 120-subject validation cohort, separate from the roughly 670-subject first cohort, included the donors. Study-level results: The authors confirmed in vitro that three CMV-associated chains were specific for CMV antigens. It was reported that the classifier diagnosed cytomegalovirus status with high specificity and sensitivity in both the original and validation cohorts. The study found most TCR sequences rare, yet found some public TCRs in many donors.

The sample comprised PBMCs. The gene calls are TRBV4-1 and TRBJ1-2; possible D gene TRBD1, 6 bases. The receptor was derived from a young woman in good health and CMV-seronegative. CDR3 sequence reads: CASKPEAGAGNYGYTF. DNA for the CDR3: TGCGCCAGCAAACCTGAGGCAGGGGCCGGGAACTATGGCTACACCTTC.